Sequencing of this T cell receptor (beta chain) was carried out in a study of T-cell memory formation after mild COVID-19 (dated by TCRdb to the early 2020s). Some background on the complete study: Most TCR sequence clusters were specific to one of the two donors. T-cell clones expanding and contracting after mild COVID-19 in a couple of donors were tracked by longitudinal TCRalpha and TCRbeta repertoire sequencing. Two young, previously healthy adult volunteers made up the cohort, one male and one female. On the study overall, not on this receptor specifically: The study included only a couple of mild cases, and larger cohorts that include severe cases with pre-infection samples were judged to be necessary. The detection of some responding clones in pre-infection memory suggests that pre-existing cross-reactive memory T cells joined the SARS-CoV-2 response. Whether the second-wave clones peaking on day 37 were SARS-CoV-2 specific was not confirmed. Contracting CD4+ clones turned up mainly in the CM and EM memory subsets, whereas EMRA was where CD8+ clones were enriched. Balanced CD4/CD8 phenotypes were observed for clones contracting from day 15 to 85, whereas a bias towards CD4+ was observed for a second wave of clones expanding from day 15 to 37.

The trim is 4 bases for V and 0 bases for J, with a gap of 13 bases between the germline ends. The CDR3, cysteine through phenylalanine, is 15 amino acids long. The read is trimmed to its CDR3 DNA, 45 bases read in frame from base 1. According to the germline V gene, CDR1 reads SGHRS and CDR2 reads YFSETQ. The sequencer was an Illumina NovaSeq 6000. Using 5'RACE with constant-segment primers, TCRalpha and TCRbeta cDNA libraries were constructed, with sample barcodes and unique molecular identifiers added in the process. Trizol reagent was used to extract RNA from every sample. Library amplification was performed in two PCR steps, and a second sample barcode and Illumina TruSeq adapters were introduced in the second step. The libraries were sequenced on an Illumina NovaSeq using 2 x 150 bp paired-end reads. In the authors' own workflow: The reads were demultiplexed and collapsed into UMI-guided consensus sequences using migec v1.2.7. Using mixcr v2.1.11, UMI consensuses were aligned to TRA and TRB V and J templates and then assembled into clonotypes. Expanded or contracted clonotypes were those called significant by both edgeR and NoisET, with noise models trained on biological replicates. edgeR calls used a false discovery rate-adjusted p below 0.01 and a log2 fold-change threshold of 1. As an exploratory analysis of dynamics, max-normalized trajectories of the 1000 most abundant clonotypes were examined by PCA with hierarchical clustering. The CD4 or CD8 phenotype of responding clones was assigned using the separately sequenced CD4+ and CD8+ repertoires. The public reads were quality trimmed at Q25 with fastp and then assembled into clones with MiXCR by TCRdb, keeping productive beta chains. One record per CDR3 amino acid sequence lists the most common genes and DNA. TCRdb's processing, not the study's, gives the V and J calls here. Counted in this sample were under 300,000 distinct CDR3 sequences; about 17% of them appeared once. The ten largest clones represent roughly 3.6% of the sample.

PBMCs were isolated by Ficoll-Paque density gradient centrifugation. In its sample, this clonotype was seen a few times. Its binding antigen is unknown. Base qualities were left out, and no much larger clone turns up one base away. What was sequenced was PBMCs or a T cell subset sorted from them (not recorded which). This sequence originates from a young man who had mild COVID-19 (a few samples of this study predate the infection). The sample titles of this study are shuffled in the database, so cell type and time point are left out; the donor was told from shared clones. The V and J genes are TRBV5-1 and TRBJ1-1; 5 matching bases give a weak D call of TRBD1. The DNA sequence is as follows: TGCGCCAGCAGCCTAGAAACAGGAGTGAACACTGAAGCTTTCTTT. The translation is CASSLETGVNTEAFF. With the rest looked up from the reference TRBV5-1 and TRBJ1-1 genes rather than sequenced, the full variable domain is KAGVTQTPRYLIKTRGQQVTLSCSPISGHRSVSWYQQTPGQGLQFLFEYFSETQRNKGNFPGRFSGRQFSNSRSEMNVSTLELGDSALYLCASSLETGVNTEAFFGQGTRLTVV.